These 17 T cell receptor beta chains originate from one sample sequenced in a study of radiotherapy plus CTLA-4 blockade in lung cancer. Generated by immunoSEQ multiplex PCR, the TCRdb table keeps only in-frame clones and is missing some. This table has some 51,000 clones, 75% to 80% appearing once. The sample consisted of peripheral blood, taken from a patient treated with radiotherapy plus ipilimumab. The origin of the receptors is a human donor with non-small cell lung cancer whose response to radiotherapy plus ipilimumab could not be evaluated.

This clone turned up a few times. V and J are TRBV7-8 and TRBJ1-4; 10 nucleotides agree with TRBD1. The CDR3 length is 14 residues. Germline V gene sequence: CDR1 SGHVS, CDR2 FQNEAQ. After removal of 4 bases from V and 7 bases from J, the junction contained 3 bases not matched to a gene. The CDR3 protein is CASSSGQGSEKLFF. Here the CDR3 DNA reads TGTGCCAGCAGCTCGGGACAGGGGAGTGAAAAACTGTTTTTT.

The V and J genes are TRBV5-4 and TRBJ2-7, with a possible D match to TRBD2 (6 bases). This CDR3 spans 15 amino acids. Germline loops: CDR1 SGHNT, CDR2 YYREEE (reference sequence). Trimming removed 1 base at V and 2 bases at J, with 13 bases between. CDR3 residues: CASSLSGGKAYEQYF. As DNA, the CDR3 is TGTGCCAGCAGCTTGTCTGGGGGGAAGGCCTACGAGCAGTACTTC.

The rearrangement joins TRBV4-2 to TRBJ2-4, with 7 bases that match TRBD1. The germline gives CDR1 LGHNA, CDR2 YNFKEQ. V lost 2 bases to trimming and J lost 1 base; unmatched junction nucleotides: 2. CDR3 size: 15 residues. This CDR3 reads CASSQTGVAKNIQYF. CDR3 nucleotides: TGTGCCAGCAGCCAAACAGGGGTGGCCAAAAACATTCAGTACTTC.

The V gene is TRBV4-2, the J gene TRBJ2-7; the D is unclear. The CDR3 runs 16 residues. Germline lookup yields CDR1 LGHNA and CDR2 YNFKEQ. Between the trimmed V and J ends, which lost 0 bases and 0 bases, there was a span of 12 bases. The CDR3 region has the DNA TGTGCCAGCAGCCAAGATCTAACAGCCAACTCCTACGAGCAGTACTTC. Protein product: CASSQDLTANSYEQYF.

The gene calls are TRBV9 and TRBJ2-5; 9 positions agree with TRBD1. The tail of the sequence fits TRBJ2-7 better, so the J call may be wrong. The CDR3 has 14 amino acids. Germline V gene lookup returns CDR1 SGDLS and CDR2 YYNGEE. CDR3 in amino acids: CASSPRQGVAEQYF. The CDR3, as DNA: TGTGCCAGCAGCCCTAGACAGGGGGTGGCCGAGCAGTACTTC.

The rearrangement links TRBV2 to TRBJ1-1, with D uncertain. The CDR3 length is 11 residues. Trimming took off 5 bases at V and 10 bases at J, with 11 bases between the two ends. CDR1 and CDR2 (germline): SNHLY, FYNNEI. As DNA, the CDR3 is TGTGCCAGCAGTCGGCCAGGTTTAGCTTTCTTT. This sequence encodes CASSRPGLAFF.

The chain uses TRBV25-1 and TRBJ1-4; no reliable D call. CDR3 length: 14 amino acids. V dropped 5 bases and J dropped 0 bases, with 7 bases sitting between them. CDR1 is MGHDK, CDR2 SYGVNS, per germline. The CDR3 loop reads CASSRLATNEKLFF. In DNA form, the CDR3 reads TGTGCCAGCAGTCGACTCGCAACTAATGAAAAACTGTTTTTT.

The rearrangement links TRBV18 to TRBJ2-5, with a possible D match to TRBD1 (5 bases). The DNA end lines up better with TRBJ2-7; the J call may be wrong. CDR3 size: 16 residues. CDR1 is KGHSH, CDR2 LQKENI, per germline. The DNA for the CDR3 is TGTGCCAGCTCACCTAGCCGAGACAGAAAATCCTACGAGCAGTACTTC. It translates to CASSPSRDRKSYEQYF.

The rearrangement uses TRBV6-1 and TRBJ2-7, with 9 bases aligning to TRBD2. Trimming at V came to 4 bases and at J to 2 bases, leaving 6 bases not matched to a gene. Germline lookup yields CDR1 MNHNS and CDR2 SASEGT. The CDR3 has 15 amino acids. CDR3 loop: CASSGSLAGPYEQYF. The CDR3, as DNA: TGTGCCAGCAGTGGATCCCTAGCGGGACCCTACGAGCAGTACTTC.

V gene TRBV5-1 combines with J gene TRBJ2-1; 9 bases are shared with TRBD2. With V trimmed by 4 bases and J by 0 bases, 5 bases remained unmatched. Germline-derived CDR1 and CDR2 are SGHRS and YFSETQ. The CDR3 length is 16 residues. This CDR3 reads CASSDLSGSSYNEQFF. CDR3 nucleotide sequence: TGCGCCAGCAGCGACCTTAGCGGGAGCTCCTACAATGAGCAGTTCTTC.

Here the CDR3 reads CASSESGLAGTYEQYF. The DNA of the CDR3 is TGCGCCAGCAGTGAGTCGGGACTAGCGGGGACCTACGAGCAGTACTTC. The rearrangement links TRBV10-2 to TRBJ2-7; 13 bases align to TRBD2. Germline assignment: CDR1 WSHSY and CDR2 SAAADI. V trimming: 0 bases; J trimming: 2 bases; junction bases outside the gene matches: 1. The CDR3 consists of 16 residues.

The CDR3 protein is CASSGTGLLNYGYTF. CDR3 coding DNA: TGTGCCAGTAGTGGGACGGGACTCCTAAACTATGGCTACACCTTC. The chain employs TRBV19 and TRBJ1-2; a weak D match, TRBD1 (5 bases). V dropped 5 bases and J dropped 2 bases, with 15 bases sitting between them. The germline gives CDR1 LNHDA, CDR2 SQIVND (reference sequence). The CDR3 spans 15 residues.

V usage is TRBV9 and J usage is TRBJ2-1; 7 bases agree with TRBD2. This CDR3 spans 13 amino acids. The germline CDR1 and CDR2 sequences are SGDLS and YYNGEE. J lost 9 bases, V lost 0 bases, and 3 bases had no gene match. The CDR3 region has the DNA TGTGCCAGCAGCGTAGCTACGGGGGGTGAGCAGTTCTTC. This translates into CASSVATGGEQFF.

The rearrangement joins TRBV11-2 to TRBJ2-5; 12 bases line up with TRBD1. The end of the DNA fits TRBJ2-7 better, so the J call may be wrong. This CDR3 contains 15 residues. From germline, CDR1 is SGHAT and CDR2 FQNNGV. Written as DNA, the CDR3 is TGTGCCAGCAGCATTGGGACAGGGGGCGCCCACGAGCAGTACTTC. Amino acids: CASSIGTGGAHEQYF.

V is TRBV7-2 and J is TRBJ1-6; TRBD1 matches at 8 bases. Trimming took 6 bases from V and 6 from J; bases not matched to a gene: 7. CDR1 and CDR2 from the germline V gene are SGHTA and FQGNSA. The CDR3 loop spans 15 amino acids. The CDR3 DNA follows: TGTGCCAGCAGGTGGACAGGGTTCAGTAATTCACCCCTCCACTTT. Encoded protein: CASRWTGFSNSPLHF.

J is TRBJ1-2 and V is TRBV2; D is ambiguous. Trimming left V 2 bases short and J 4 bases short, with 17 bases between. This CDR3 has 16 residues. Germline V gene data show CDR1 as SNHLY and CDR2 as FYNNEI. CDR3 in amino acids: CASSEYREGGSYGYTF. For the CDR3, the DNA is TGTGCCAGCAGTGAATATAGGGAAGGCGGGTCCTATGGCTACACCTTC.

This chain joins TRBV23-1 and TRBJ1-2; 7 bases are a match to TRBD1. TRBV23-1 is assigned to the ORF class and has an uncertain function. J gave up 1 base and V 1 base, and 6 bases lay outside the gene matches. The CDR3 consists of 16 residues. The CDR3 reads CASSQFPHRGNYGYTF. The CDR3 DNA is TGCGCCAGCAGTCAATTTCCCCACAGGGGTAACTATGGCTACACCTTC.